This TCR beta chain derives from a study of graft-versus-host responses after intestinal transplantation. Overall study context: Grafts were multivisceral, liver-intestinal, or isolated intestinal. Every recipient had anti-thymocyte globulin induction and two to four years of tacrolimus plus steroids.

Germline V gives CDR1 ENHRY, CDR2 SYGVKD. CDR3 length equals 16 residues. V lost 1 base and J lost 7, with 17 bases in between. TCRdb keeps only in-frame clones here, not all; method: immunoSEQ multiplex PCR. Of roughly 40,000 clones listed, about 89% are singletons. The V and J genes are TRBV10-3 and TRBJ1-5; D may be TRBD1 (5 bases). The sequence was obtained from a human patient who received an intestinal transplant, so some T cells may come from the graft donor. Sequenced material: PBMCs, taken 300 to 320 days after intestinal transplant. DNA for the CDR3: TGTGCCATCAGTGAGTTGGGACGCTCCTGGGGGCAGCCCCAGCATTTT. This gives the protein CAISELGRSWGQPQHF.